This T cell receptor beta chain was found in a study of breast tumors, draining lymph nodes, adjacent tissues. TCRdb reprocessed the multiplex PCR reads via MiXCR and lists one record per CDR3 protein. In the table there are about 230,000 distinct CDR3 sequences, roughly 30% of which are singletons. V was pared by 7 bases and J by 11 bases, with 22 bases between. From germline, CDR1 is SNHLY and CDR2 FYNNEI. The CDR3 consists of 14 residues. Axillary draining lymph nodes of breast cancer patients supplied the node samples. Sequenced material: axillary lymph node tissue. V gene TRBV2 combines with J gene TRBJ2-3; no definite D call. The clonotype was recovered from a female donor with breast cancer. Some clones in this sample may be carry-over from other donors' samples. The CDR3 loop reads CASKIAETLGEQYF. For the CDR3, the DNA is TGTGCCAGCAAAATAGCAGAGACCCTCGGTGAGCAGTATTTT.